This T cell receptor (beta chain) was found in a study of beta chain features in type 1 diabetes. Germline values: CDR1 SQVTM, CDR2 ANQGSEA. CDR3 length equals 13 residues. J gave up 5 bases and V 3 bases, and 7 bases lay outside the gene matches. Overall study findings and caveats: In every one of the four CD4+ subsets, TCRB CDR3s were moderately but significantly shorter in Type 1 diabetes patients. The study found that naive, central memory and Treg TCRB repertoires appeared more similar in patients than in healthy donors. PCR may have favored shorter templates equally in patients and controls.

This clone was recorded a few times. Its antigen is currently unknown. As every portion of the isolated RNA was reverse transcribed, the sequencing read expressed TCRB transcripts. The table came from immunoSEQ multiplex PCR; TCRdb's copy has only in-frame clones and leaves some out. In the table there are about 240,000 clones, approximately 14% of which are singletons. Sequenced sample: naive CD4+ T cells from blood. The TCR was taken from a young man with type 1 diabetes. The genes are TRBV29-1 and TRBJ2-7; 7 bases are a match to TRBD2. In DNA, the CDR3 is TGCAGCGTTGACCTGGGCGGGAGCGACGAGCAGTACTTC. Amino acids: CSVDLGGSDEQYF.